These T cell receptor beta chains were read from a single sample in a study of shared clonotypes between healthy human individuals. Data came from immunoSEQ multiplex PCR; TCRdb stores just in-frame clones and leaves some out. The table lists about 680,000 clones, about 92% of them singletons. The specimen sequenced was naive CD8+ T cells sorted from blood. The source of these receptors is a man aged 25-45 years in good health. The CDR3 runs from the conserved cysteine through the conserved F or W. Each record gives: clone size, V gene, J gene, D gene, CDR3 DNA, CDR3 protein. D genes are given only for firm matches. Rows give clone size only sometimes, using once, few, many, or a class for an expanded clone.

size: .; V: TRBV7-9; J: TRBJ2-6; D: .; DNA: TGTGCCAGCAGCTCCCCAGAGGTCTCTGGGGCCAACGTCCTGACTTTC; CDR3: CASSSPEVSGANVLTF
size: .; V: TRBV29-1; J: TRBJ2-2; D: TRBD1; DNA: TGCAGCTTTAACTCCGGGACAGGGGGCCCCGGGGAGCTGTTTTTT; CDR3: CSFNSGTGGPGELFF
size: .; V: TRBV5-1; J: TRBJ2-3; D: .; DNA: TGCGCCAGCAACTTACAGGCGAGCACAGATACGCAGTATTTT; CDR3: CASNLQASTDTQYF
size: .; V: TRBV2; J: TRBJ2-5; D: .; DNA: TGTGCCAGCAGTGACGTCGCGGAGGGGGAAGAGACCCAGTACTTC; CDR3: CASSDVAEGEETQYF
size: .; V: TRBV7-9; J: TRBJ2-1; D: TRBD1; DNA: TGTGCCAGCACCATGGGCAGGGGGCTGGACAATGAGCAGTTCTTC; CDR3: CASTMGRGLDNEQFF
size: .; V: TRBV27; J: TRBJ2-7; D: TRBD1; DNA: TGTGCCAGCAGGAAACAGGGGGCCTACGAGCAGTACTTC; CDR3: CASRKQGAYEQYF
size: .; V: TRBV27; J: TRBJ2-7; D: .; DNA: TGTGCCAGCAGTTACGCCTACGAGCAGTACTTC; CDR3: CASSYAYEQYF
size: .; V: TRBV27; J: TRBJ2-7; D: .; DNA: TGTGCCAGCAGTTTCCCAGGGAACTCCTACGAGCAGTACTTC; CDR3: CASSFPGNSYEQYF
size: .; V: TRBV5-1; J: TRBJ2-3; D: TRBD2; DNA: TGCGCCAGCAGTTCTAAACTAGCGGGGTATCTTTCGAGCACAGATACGCAGTATTTT; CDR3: CASSSKLAGYLSSTDTQYF
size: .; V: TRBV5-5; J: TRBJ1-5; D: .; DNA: TGTGCCAGCAGCGTTCTCGACGGCAATCAGCCCCAGCATTTT; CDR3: CASSVLDGNQPQHF
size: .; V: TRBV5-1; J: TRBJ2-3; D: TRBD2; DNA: TGCGCCAGCAGCTGGCCGACTAGCGGGAGGGAGGCAGATACGCAGTATTTT; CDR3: CASSWPTSGREADTQYF
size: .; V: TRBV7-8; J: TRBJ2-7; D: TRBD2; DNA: TGTGCCAGCAGCTTAGGAGGACTAGGCGAGCAGTACTTC; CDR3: CASSLGGLGEQYF
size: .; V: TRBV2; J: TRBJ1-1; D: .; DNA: TGTGCCAGCAGTTGGGGAACCACTGAAGCTTTCTTT; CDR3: CASSWGTTEAFF
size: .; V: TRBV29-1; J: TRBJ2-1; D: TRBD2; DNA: TGCAGCGTCCGGGAGGTTAACTACAATGAGCAGTTCTTC; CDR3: CSVREVNYNEQFF
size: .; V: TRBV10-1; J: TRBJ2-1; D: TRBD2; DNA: TGCGCCAGCAGTGAGACGCCTAGCGGGATCCAACAGTTCTTC; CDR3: CASSETPSGIQQFF
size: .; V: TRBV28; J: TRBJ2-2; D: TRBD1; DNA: TGTGCCGGAGCGACAGGGGAAAACACCGGGGAGCTGTTTTTT; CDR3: CAGATGENTGELFF
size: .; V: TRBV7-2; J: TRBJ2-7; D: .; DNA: TGTGCCAGCAGCTTAATGGCAGGGAGCTCCTACGAGCAGTACTTC; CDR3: CASSLMAGSSYEQYF
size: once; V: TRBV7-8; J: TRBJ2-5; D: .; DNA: TGTGCCAGCAGCTTAGAAAGACAGTCATACAGCCAGTACTTC; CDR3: CASSLERQSYSQYF
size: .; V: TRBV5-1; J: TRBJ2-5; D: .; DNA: TGCGCCAGCAGCTTGGCCACTGGAGGGGTTGAAGTTAGGGAGACCCAGTACTTC; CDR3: CASSLATGGVEVRETQYF
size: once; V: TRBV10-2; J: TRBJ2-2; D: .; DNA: TGCGCCAGCAGTGTGTCGGCAGGGGACCCCGGGGAGCTGTTTTTT; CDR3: CASSVSAGDPGELFF
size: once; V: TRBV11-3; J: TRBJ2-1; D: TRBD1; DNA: TGTGCCAGCAGCTTAAGGTTTGGGGAGGGGACAGGGGTGGACAATGAGCAGTTCTTC; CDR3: CASSLRFGEGTGVDNEQFF
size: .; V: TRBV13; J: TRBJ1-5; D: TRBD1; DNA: TGTGCCAGCAGCTCCCGGACAGGGGACAATCAGCCCCAGCATTTT; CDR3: CASSSRTGDNQPQHF
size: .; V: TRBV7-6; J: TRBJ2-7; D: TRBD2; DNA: TGTGCCAGCAGCTTAGACGCGGGCGGGGGGGAGCAGTACTTC; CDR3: CASSLDAGGGEQYF
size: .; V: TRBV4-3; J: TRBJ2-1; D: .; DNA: TGCGCCAGCAGCCTTCTCATAGACCCCAATGAGCAGTTCTTC; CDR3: CASSLLIDPNEQFF
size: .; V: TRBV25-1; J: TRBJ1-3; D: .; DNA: TGTGCCAGCAGTGATATGGGAAGGAGATCTGGAAACACCATATATTTT; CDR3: CASSDMGRRSGNTIYF
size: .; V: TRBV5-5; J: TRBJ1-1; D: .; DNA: TGTGCCAGCAGGCTACCGGGTGGTGTTGCGAACACTGAAGCTTTCTTT; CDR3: CASRLPGGVANTEAFF
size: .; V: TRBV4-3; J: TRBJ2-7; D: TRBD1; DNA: TGCGCCAGCAGCCAAGATGGGACAGGGTTGGCCGAGCAGTACTTC; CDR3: CASSQDGTGLAEQYF
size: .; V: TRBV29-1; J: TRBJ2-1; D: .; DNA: TGCAGCGTTGAATATGAGCACCAGAATTACAATGAGCAGTTCTTC; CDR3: CSVEYEHQNYNEQFF
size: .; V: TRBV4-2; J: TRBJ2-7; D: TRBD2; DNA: TGTGCCAGCAGCCAAGAACCGGGACTAGCGGGAGGATACGAGCAGTACTTC; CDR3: CASSQEPGLAGGYEQYF
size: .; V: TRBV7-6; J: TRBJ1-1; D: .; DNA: TGTGCCAGCAGCTCCTTGGGGACTGAAGCTTTCTTT; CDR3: CASSSLGTEAFF
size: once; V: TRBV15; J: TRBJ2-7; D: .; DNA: TGTGCCACCAGCAGCGACCCCCCCTGGGTCCACGAGCAGTACTTC; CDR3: CATSSDPPWVHEQYF
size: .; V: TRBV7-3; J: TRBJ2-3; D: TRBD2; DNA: TGTGCCAGCAGCCCGACCGGGACTAGCGGGAGAGGCACAGATACGCAGTATTTT; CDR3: CASSPTGTSGRGTDTQYF
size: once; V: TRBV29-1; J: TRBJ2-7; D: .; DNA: TGCAGCGTTGAAGATCCCGAGGGGTCGACCTACGAGCAGTACTTC; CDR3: CSVEDPEGSTYEQYF
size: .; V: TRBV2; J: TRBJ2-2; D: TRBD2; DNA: TGTGCCAGCAGTGATCCCTTAGCGGGAGGGCCTACCACCGGGGAGCTGTTTTTT; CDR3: CASSDPLAGGPTTGELFF
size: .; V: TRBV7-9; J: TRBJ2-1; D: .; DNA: TGTGCCAGCAGTTACCAGGCGGAAAATGAGCAGTTCTTC; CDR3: CASSYQAENEQFF
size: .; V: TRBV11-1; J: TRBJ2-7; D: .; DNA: TGTGCCAGCAGCTTAGAGGCCCCACCCTACGAGCAGTACTTC; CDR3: CASSLEAPPYEQYF
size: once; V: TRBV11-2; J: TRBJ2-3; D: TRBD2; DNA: TGTGCCAGCAGCTTCCCACTAGCGGGAGGCGGAGATACGCAGTATTTT; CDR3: CASSFPLAGGGDTQYF
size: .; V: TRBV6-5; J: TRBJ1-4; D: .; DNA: TGTGCCAGCAGCGGGGGGCAGGGTGGAGAAAAACTGTTTTTT; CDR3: CASSGGQGGEKLFF
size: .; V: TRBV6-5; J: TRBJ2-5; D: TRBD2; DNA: TGTGCCAGCAGCCACGGGACTAGCGCTAAAGAGACCCAGTACTTC; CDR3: CASSHGTSAKETQYF
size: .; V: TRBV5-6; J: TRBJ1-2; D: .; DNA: TGTGCCAGCAGCCCAGCAGGGATACCCTATGGCTACACCTTC; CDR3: CASSPAGIPYGYTF
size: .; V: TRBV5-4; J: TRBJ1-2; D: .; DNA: TGTGCCAGCAGCTTGGAGGCAGGGGACTTGAATGGGTGCACCTTC; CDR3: CASSLEAGDLNGCTF
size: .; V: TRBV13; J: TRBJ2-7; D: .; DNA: TGTGCCAGCAGCCACATGGGGGGAATATCCTACGAGCAGTACTTC; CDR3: CASSHMGGISYEQYF
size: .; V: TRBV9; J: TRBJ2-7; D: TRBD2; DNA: TGTGCCAGCGGAGGGCCGGGACTAGCGGGCTACGAGCAGTACTTC; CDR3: CASGGPGLAGYEQYF
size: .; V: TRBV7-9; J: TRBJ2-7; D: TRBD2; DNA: TGTGCCAGCAGCCCATCACTAGCGGGAACCCCCTCGGGAGAGCAGTACTTC; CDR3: CASSPSLAGTPSGEQYF
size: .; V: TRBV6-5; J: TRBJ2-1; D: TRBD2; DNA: TGTGCCAGCAGCGGACTAGCGGGAGCTGAGCAGTTCTTC; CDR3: CASSGLAGAEQFF
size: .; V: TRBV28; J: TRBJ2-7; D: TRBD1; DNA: TGTGCCAGCAGATCCGGGACAGCGGACTCCTACGAGCAGTACTTC; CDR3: CASRSGTADSYEQYF
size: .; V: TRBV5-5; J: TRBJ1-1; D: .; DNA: TGTGCCAGCAGCCCCGAGACAGGCTGGAACACTGAAGCTTTCTTT; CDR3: CASSPETGWNTEAFF
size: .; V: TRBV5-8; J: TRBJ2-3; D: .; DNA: TGTGCCAGCTCCCCAGGACAAGGGACGGGCGATACGCAGTATTTT; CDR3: CASSPGQGTGDTQYF
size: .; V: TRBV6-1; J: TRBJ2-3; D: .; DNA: TGTGCCAGCAGTAGAGGGGGAGGGCCCTCAGATACGCAGTATTTT; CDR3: CASSRGGGPSDTQYF